This is a list of T cell receptor beta chains from one sample in a study of T cells in localized non-small cell lung cancer. Sequencing was performed with immunoSEQ multiplex PCR; in TCRdb, only in-frame clones are kept and a portion is missing. The sample includes tens of thousands of clones, 88% seen only once; the top ten take roughly 2.6%. Sequenced material: peripheral blood, taken before any cancer treatment. These receptors all stem from a female donor at least 60 years old with stage I squamous cell lung carcinoma. The CDR3 runs from the conserved cysteine through the conserved F or W. The D gene is left open where the match is weak. Clone size is stated in some rows and not others, as once, few, many or a class when expanded.

>-|TRBJ2-5|TRBV7-8|TRBD2
TGTGCCAGCAGCACCCGGACTAGCGGGAATCAAGAGACCCAGTACTTC
CASSTRTSGNQETQYF
>once|TRBJ2-7|TRBV6-1|TRBD1
TGTGCCAGCAGTACACAGGGGGCGGGGAAATACGAGCAGTACTTC
CASSTQGAGKYEQYF
>-|TRBJ1-3|TRBV6-5|-
TGTGCCAGCAGTTACTCGAACAGGGTGTCCGGAAACACCATATATTTT
CASSYSNRVSGNTIYF
>-|TRBJ2-1|TRBV2|TRBD2
TGTGCCAGCGGAGCGGGGGGCTCCTACAATGAGCAGTTCTTC
CASGAGGSYNEQFF
>-|TRBJ1-3|TRBV4-1|-
TGCGCCAGCAGCCAGCTAGCCCACCGAGGGGGGCTTTCTGGAAACACCATATATTTT
CASSQLAHRGGLSGNTIYF
>-|TRBJ2-1|TRBV19|-
TGTGCCAGTAGTATAGATGGGGCTAGCGTAGATGAGCAGTTCTTC
CASSIDGASVDEQFF
>-|TRBJ1-5|TRBV7-6|TRBD1
TGTGCCAGCAGCTTATCTGACAGGGCGGGACAGCCCCAGCATTTT
CASSLSDRAGQPQHF
>-|TRBJ2-7|TRBV5-5|TRBD1
TGTGCCAGCAGCTTGGACAGGGGGGTCTACGAGCAGTACTTC
CASSLDRGVYEQYF
>-|TRBJ1-5|TRBV11-2|-
TGTGCCAGCAGCTTAGCACGGGTACAGCCCCAGCATTTT
CASSLARVQPQHF
>once|TRBJ2-5|TRBV5-1|TRBD2
TGCGCCAGCAGCTGGGGGAGACTAGCGGGAATGGAGACCCAGTACTTC
CASSWGRLAGMETQYF
>-|TRBJ1-2|TRBV7-2|TRBD1
TGTGCCAGCAGCGTCGGACAGGGCCATAACTATGGCTACACCTTC
CASSVGQGHNYGYTF
>-|TRBJ2-7|TRBV7-9|-
TGTGCCAGCAGCTTAACCGGCAGCTCCTACGAGCAGTACTTC
CASSLTGSSYEQYF
>-|TRBJ1-2|TRBV5-3|TRBD1
TGTGCCAGAAGCTCGGGGACAGTTAATGGCTACACCTTC
CARSSGTVNGYTF
>-|TRBJ1-2|TRBV4-3|-
TGCGCCAGCAGCCAAGCTACCAGGGCTTCTAACTATGGCTACACCTTC
CASSQATRASNYGYTF
>-|TRBJ2-1|TRBV7-2|-
TGTGCCAGCAGCTTAGCAAGGAATGAGCAGTTCTTC
CASSLARNEQFF
>few|TRBJ2-2|TRBV10-1|TRBD1
TGCGCCAGCAGTCATACTACAGGGGGCGCGGAGCTGTTTTTT
CASSHTTGGAELFF
>-|TRBJ1-2|TRBV5-6|TRBD1
TGTGCCAGCAGCACGGGACAGGGTGATGGCTACACCTTC
CASSTGQGDGYTF
>-|TRBJ1-2|TRBV30|-
TGTGCCTGGAGTGTATTGCACGGGGGAGGGACGGGAGATGGCTACACCTTC
CAWSVLHGGGTGDGYTF
>-|TRBJ2-5|TRBV2|-
TGTGCCAGCAGCTTCCAGGGGATCCAGGAGACCCAGTACTTC
CASSFQGIQETQYF
>-|TRBJ2-7|TRBV5-6|-
TGTGCCAGCAGCTTCAGGGGGGCCTACGAGCAGTACTTC
CASSFRGAYEQYF
>-|TRBJ2-1|TRBV4-3|TRBD2
TGCGCCAGCAGCCCCAGCCCGCCTAGCGGGTACGACTACAATGAGCAGTTCTTC
CASSPSPPSGYDYNEQFF
>-|TRBJ1-3|TRBV30|-
TGTGCCTGGAGTGAACGAGGGGGGGCGGAATTT
CAWSERGGAEF
>-|TRBJ1-1|TRBV28|-
TGTGCCAGCAGTTATGGGGGGCCTGGAAGTAATGAAGCTTTCTTT
CASSYGGPGSNEAFF
>-|TRBJ2-3|TRBV30|TRBD2
TGTGCCTGGAAAGGGACTAGCGGGAGTGTTACGCAGTATTTT
CAWKGTSGSVTQYF
>-|TRBJ1-5|TRBV10-3|-
TGTGCCATCAGCGAGGGGGGTAGCAATCAGCCCCAGCATTTT
CAISEGGSNQPQHF
>-|TRBJ1-2|TRBV19|TRBD1
TGTGCCAGTAGTTCCTCACCGGGACAGAACTATGGCTACACCTTC
CASSSSPGQNYGYTF
>-|TRBJ2-5|TRBV5-1|-
TGCGCCAGCAGCCCCTATGGCCAGTACCAAGAGACCCAGTACTTC
CASSPYGQYQETQYF
>-|TRBJ2-1|TRBV13|-
TGTGCCAGCAGCTTGCTAGGGCCGGGGGAGCAGTTCTTC
CASSLLGPGEQFF
>few|TRBJ1-1|TRBV5-1|-
TGCGCCAGCAGCTCCCTCCCAGCCGACACTGAAGCTTTCTTT
CASSSLPADTEAFF